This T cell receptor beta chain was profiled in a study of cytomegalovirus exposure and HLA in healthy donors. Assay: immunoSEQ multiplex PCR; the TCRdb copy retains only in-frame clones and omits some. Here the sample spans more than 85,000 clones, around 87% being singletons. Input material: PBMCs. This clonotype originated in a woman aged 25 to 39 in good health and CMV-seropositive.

Here the CDR3 reads CASSLLRGSGGQYF. CDR3 coding DNA: TGTGCCAGCAGTTTACTGCGGGGGTCCGGGGGGCAGTACTTC. V and J are TRBV28 and TRBJ2-7, with 7 positions matching TRBD2. Germline V gene data show CDR1 as MDHEN and CDR2 as SYDVKM. J gave up 9 bases and V 2 bases, and 10 bases lay outside the gene matches. The CDR3 spans 14 residues.